A single T cell receptor beta chain is shown here with its context. The CDR3 sequence is 10 residues long. The germline gives CDR1 MDHEN, CDR2 SYDVKM. Assay: immunoSEQ multiplex PCR; the TCRdb copy retains only in-frame clones and omits some. The sample has more than 550,000 clones; around 87% are singletons. The data belong to a study of shared T cell receptors in the human thymus. This sample was also put to use in a study of human thymus T cells. That work adds: Resections removed during corrective heart surgery provided the thymus tissue used. The related literature has documented a marked overlap of thymic repertoires among unrelated individuals.

This TCR came from a boy in the first two years of life with a congenital heart defect. The rearrangement uses TRBV28 and TRBJ2-5; no clear D. The closer fit of TRBJ2-7 to the DNA end suggests the J call may be wrong. Sequenced: thymocytes. CDR3 loop: CASGNYEQYF. The CDR3 bases are TGTGCCAGCGGAAACTACGAGCAGTACTTC.